This T cell receptor beta chain was observed in a study of shared clonotypes between healthy human individuals. In the CD4+ fraction, cells were divided into CD45RA+ naive and CD45RA-negative memory subsets. Repertoires were generated with immunoSEQ multiplex PCR, while TCRdb's copy carries only in-frame clones and drops some. The data contain 170,000 or so clones, 60% to 75% of them singletons. The germline gives CDR1 SGHRS, CDR2 YFSETQ. The CDR3 loop spans 13 amino acids. Trimming pared 4 bases from V and 5 bases from J, leaving 12 bases between. The chain carries TRBV5-1 and TRBJ2-5; D is uncertain. Sequenced material: memory CD4+ T cells sorted from blood. The sample's subset: CD45RA-negative fraction. This TCR derives from a man in his thirties or forties in good health. Here the CDR3 reads CASSMVSWETQYF. The CDR3 DNA reads TGCGCCAGCAGCATGGTCTCTTGGGAGACCCAGTACTTC.